This TCR beta chain was profiled in a study of cytomegalovirus exposure and HLA in healthy donors. Study-level points and caveats: Later, an analysis showed that TCR beta chains associated with HLA were more clonally expanded than others that were equally common.

Germline lookup yields CDR1 SGHRS and CDR2 YFSETQ. This CDR3 contains 14 residues. After removal of 4 bases from V and 6 bases from J, the junction contained 7 bases not matched to a gene. With respect to this clone: Its antigen is unknown.

This PCR relied on a set of 60 Vbeta primers and 13 Jbeta primers. The authors' processing: Approximately 86 million unique TCR beta chains, roughly 12 million shared, were counted in a later analysis. The method was immunoSEQ multiplex PCR; TCRdb's version includes in-frame clones alone and lacks a portion of them. For V, J and clone size, that table is used; D and trimming come from the DNA. The data contain roughly 240,000 clones, more than 75% of them singletons. The sequenced sample consisted of PBMCs. The sequence was collected from a woman in her forties in good health and CMV-seropositive. This rearrangement joins TRBV5-1 to TRBJ1-2; 9 positions match TRBD1. The CDR3 sequence is CASSQTTGGNGYTF. The CDR3 DNA is TGCGCCAGCAGCCAAACCACAGGGGGCAATGGCTACACCTTC. The full variable domain, its missing parts supplied by reference TRBV5-1 and TRBJ1-2, is KAGVTQTPRYLIKTRGQQVTLSCSPISGHRSVSWYQQTPGQGLQFLFEYFSETQRNKGNFPGRFSGRQFSNSRSEMNVSTLELGDSALYLCASSQTTGGNGYTFGSGTRLTVV.